The clone carrying this TCR beta chain has just one count. Germline loops: CDR1 MNHEY, CDR2 SVGAGI. V lost 5 bases to trimming and J lost 1 base, with 15 bases between them. This CDR3 has 15 residues. Assay used: immunoSEQ multiplex PCR; TCRdb lists only in-frame clones, some missing. Of tens of thousands of clones listed, more than 70% are singletons. The sample belongs to a study of control samples from healthy donors and cancer patients. The clonotype was recovered from a woman aged 45 to 65 with head and neck cancer. Sequenced sample: PBMCs. The chain uses TRBV6-5 and TRBJ2-7, with D possibly being TRBD1 (6 bases). CDR3 bases: TGTGCCAGCAGTCCAGTGGACAGTGGGTCCTACGAGCAGTACTTC. Its protein is CASSPVDSGSYEQYF.